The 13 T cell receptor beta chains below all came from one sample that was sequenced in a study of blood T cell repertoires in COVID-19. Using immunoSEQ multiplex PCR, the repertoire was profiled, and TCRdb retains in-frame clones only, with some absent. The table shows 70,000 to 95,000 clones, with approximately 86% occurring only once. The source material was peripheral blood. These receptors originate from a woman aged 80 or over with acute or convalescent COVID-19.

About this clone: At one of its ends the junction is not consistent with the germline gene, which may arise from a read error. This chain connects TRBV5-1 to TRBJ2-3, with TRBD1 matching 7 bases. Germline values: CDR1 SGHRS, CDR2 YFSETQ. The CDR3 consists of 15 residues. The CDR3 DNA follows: TGCGCCAGCAGCTTGGGGGACAGCTCCACAAATACGCAGTATTTT. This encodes CASSLGDSSTNTQYF.

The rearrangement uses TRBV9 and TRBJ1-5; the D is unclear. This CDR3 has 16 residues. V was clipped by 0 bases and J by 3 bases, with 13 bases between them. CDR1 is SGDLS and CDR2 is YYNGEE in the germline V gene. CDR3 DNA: TGTGCCAGCAGCGTAGGGTCGGGGAGAGACAATCAGCCCCAGCATTTT. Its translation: CASSVGSGRDNQPQHF. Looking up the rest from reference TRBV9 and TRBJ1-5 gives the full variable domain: DSGVTQTPKHLITATGQRVTLRCSPRSGDLSVYWYQQSLDQGLQFLIQYYNGEERAKGNILERFSAQQFPDLHSELNLSSLELGDSALYFCASSVGSGRDNQPQHFGDGTRLSIL.

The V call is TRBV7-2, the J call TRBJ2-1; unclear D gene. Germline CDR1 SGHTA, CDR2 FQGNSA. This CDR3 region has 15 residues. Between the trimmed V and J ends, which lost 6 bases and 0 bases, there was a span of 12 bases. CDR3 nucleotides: TGTGCCAGCAGTCCTCCCCTAGGCTCCTACAATGAGCAGTTCTTC. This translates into CASSPPLGSYNEQFF. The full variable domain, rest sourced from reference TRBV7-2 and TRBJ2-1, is GAGVSQSPSNKVTEKGKDVELRCDPISGHTALYWYRQSLGQGLEFLIYFQGNSAPDKSGLPSDRFSAERTGGSVSTLTIQRTQQEDSAVYLCASSPPLGSYNEQFFGPGTRLTVL.

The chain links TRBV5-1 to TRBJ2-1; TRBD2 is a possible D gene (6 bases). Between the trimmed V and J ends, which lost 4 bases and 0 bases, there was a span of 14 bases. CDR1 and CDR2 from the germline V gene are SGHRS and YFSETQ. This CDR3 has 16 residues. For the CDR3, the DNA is TGCGCCAGCAGCCCGGGGACTCCAATCTCCTACAATGAGCAGTTCTTC. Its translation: CASSPGTPISYNEQFF.

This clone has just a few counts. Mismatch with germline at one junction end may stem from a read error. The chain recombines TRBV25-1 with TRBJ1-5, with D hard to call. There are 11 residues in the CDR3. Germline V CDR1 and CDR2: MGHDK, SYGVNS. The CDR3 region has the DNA TGTGCCAGCAGTCAGAATCTGCCCCAGCATTTT. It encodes CASSQNLPQHF.

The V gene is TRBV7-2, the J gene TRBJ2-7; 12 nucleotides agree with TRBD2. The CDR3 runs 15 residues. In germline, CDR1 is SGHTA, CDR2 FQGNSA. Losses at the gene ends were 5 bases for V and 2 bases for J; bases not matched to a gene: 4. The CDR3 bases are TGTGCCAGCAGCCCGACTAGCGGGGGCGCCTACGAGCAGTACTTC. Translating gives CASSPTSGGAYEQYF.

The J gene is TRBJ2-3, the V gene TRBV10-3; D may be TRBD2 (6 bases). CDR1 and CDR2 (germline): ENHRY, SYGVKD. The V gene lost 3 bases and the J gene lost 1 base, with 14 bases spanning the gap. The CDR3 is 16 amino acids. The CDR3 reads CAISEGRGLRTDTQYF. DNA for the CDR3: TGTGCCATCAGTGAAGGGCGGGGTCTACGCACAGATACGCAGTATTTT.

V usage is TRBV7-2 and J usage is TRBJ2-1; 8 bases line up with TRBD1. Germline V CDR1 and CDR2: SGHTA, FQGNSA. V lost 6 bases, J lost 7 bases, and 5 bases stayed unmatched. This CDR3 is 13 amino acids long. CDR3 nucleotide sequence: TGTGCCAGCAGTTCCGGGACAGGAAATGAGCAGTTCTTC. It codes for CASSSGTGNEQFF.

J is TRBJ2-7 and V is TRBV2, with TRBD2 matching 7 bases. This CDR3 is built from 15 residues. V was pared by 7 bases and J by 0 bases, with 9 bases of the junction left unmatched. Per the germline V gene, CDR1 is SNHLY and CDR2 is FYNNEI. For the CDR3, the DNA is TGTGCCAGCAACCACAAGCGGGGTCTCTCCTACGAGCAGTACTTC. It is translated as CASNHKRGLSYEQYF.

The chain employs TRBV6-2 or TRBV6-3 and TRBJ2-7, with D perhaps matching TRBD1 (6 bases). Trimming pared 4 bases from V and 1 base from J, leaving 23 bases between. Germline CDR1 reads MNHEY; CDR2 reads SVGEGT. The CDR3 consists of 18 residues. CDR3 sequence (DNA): TGTGCCAGCAGTTCCTACTCAGGACAGTTAGTTAAGTCCTACGAGCAGTACTTC. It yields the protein CASSSYSGQLVKSYEQYF.

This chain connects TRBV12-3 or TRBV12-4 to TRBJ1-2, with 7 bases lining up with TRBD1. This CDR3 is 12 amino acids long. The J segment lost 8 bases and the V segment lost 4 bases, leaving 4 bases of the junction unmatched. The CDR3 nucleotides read TGTGCCAGCAGTTCCGACAGGGTCGGCTACACCTTC. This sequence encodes CASSSDRVGYTF.

The chain's CDR3 is CASRAGTDSNQPQHF. DNA of the CDR3: TGCGCCAGCAGGGCGGGGACGGATAGCAATCAGCCCCAGCATTTT. This chain uses TRBV5-1 with TRBJ1-5, with a possible D match to TRBD1 (5 bases). Trimming took off 5 bases at V and 0 bases at J, with 12 bases between the two ends. Germline CDR1 is SGHRS and CDR2 is YFSETQ. CDR3 size: 15 residues.

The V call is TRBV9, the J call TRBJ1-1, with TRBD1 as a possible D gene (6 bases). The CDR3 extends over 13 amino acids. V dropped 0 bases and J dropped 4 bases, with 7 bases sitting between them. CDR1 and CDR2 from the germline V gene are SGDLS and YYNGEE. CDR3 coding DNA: TGTGCCAGCAGCGTAGTACAGGGCACTGAAGCTTTCTTT. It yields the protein CASSVVQGTEAFF. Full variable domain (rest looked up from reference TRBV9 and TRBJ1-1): DSGVTQTPKHLITATGQRVTLRCSPRSGDLSVYWYQQSLDQGLQFLIQYYNGEERAKGNILERFSAQQFPDLHSELNLSSLELGDSALYFCASSVVQGTEAFFGQGTRLTVV.